This T cell receptor (beta chain) was identified in a study of OX40 agonist ivuxolimab in advanced cancers. With respect to the entire study: Ivuxolimab was a fully human IgG2 agonistic monoclonal antibody targeting the costimulatory receptor OX40 (CD134). Intravenous ivuxolimab was administered to patients every 2 weeks at six dose levels: 0.01, 0.1, 0.3, 1.5, 3 and 10 mg/kg. The monotherapy dose-escalation portion (N ≈ 50 patients) of the phase I ivuxolimab trial is reported in the paper. Peripheral TCRbeta sequencing aimed to test whether ivuxolimab altered TCR sequence diversity and caused clonal T-cell expansion. Three dose-escalation patients achieved partial responses, one with hepatocellular carcinoma and two with cutaneous melanoma. The dose-escalation cohort was approximately 83% male with a mean age of roughly 60 years, ranging from roughly 23 to 90. Patients were allowed to have had prior anti-PD-1, anti-PD-L1 or anti-CTLA-4 therapy, and more than 35% of the dose-escalation patients had been treated with checkpoint inhibitors. Among the roughly 52 dose-escalation patients, around 19 had hepatocellular carcinoma, roughly 15 melanoma, 9 renal cell carcinoma and 9 head and neck cancer. What the research found in general, with its limitations: At doses of 0.1 to 3.0 mg/kg, clonal expansion of both CD4+ and CD8+ T cells in blood was seen between baseline and week 6. In partial responders in the 0.1-3.0 mg/kg groups, normalized peripheral clonal expansion was found to be among the lowest, especially among CD8+ T cells. Antigen specificity was not determined for the clonally expanded peripheral T cells. Low levels of normalized T-cell clonal expansion were also seen in some patients who did not respond. After ivuxolimab, more expanded clones were found on average in CD8+ T cells than in CD4+ T cells.

The trial excluded patients who had a history of autoimmune disease or were on systemic immunosuppression. In every dose cohort, peripheral blood was drawn for TCR sequencing at baseline, cycle 4 day 1, and cycle 7 day 1. The samples were taken from a phase I, first-in-human, multicenter, open-label dose-escalation trial of ivuxolimab. Adults with locally advanced or metastatic melanoma, renal cell carcinoma, hepatocellular carcinoma or head and neck squamous cell carcinoma were enrolled in the trial. Before TCR sequencing, CD4+ and CD8+ T cells were separately sorted from peripheral blood. About this clone itself: Its antigen is still unknown. No much larger clonotype is one base removed from it; base qualities were not supplied.

Genomic DNA was isolated from the sorted cells so that the TCRbeta CDR3 region could be sequenced. TCRbeta CDR3 regions were sequenced using the immunoSEQ Assay. The clones in this table, taken by TCRdb from immuneACCESS, are in-frame only. Not every clone is retained; where verified, under half of the shortfall comes from an unresolved V gene, and the cause of the rest is unknown. The sample table holds more than 45,000 clones, of which approximately 84% were seen once. Roughly 4.5% of the sample is taken by the ten largest. There are 14 amino acids in the CDR3, from cysteine to phenylalanine inclusive. CDR3 DNA only is kept here, 42 bases in frame from base 1. CDR1 and CDR2 (ENHRY, SYGVKD) derive from the germline V gene. The germline ends are 11 bases apart after V is trimmed by 0 bases and J by 8 bases.

The rearranged segments are TRBV10-3 and TRBJ2-1; TRBD1 might be the D gene, on 5 matching bases. This clonotype originated in an adult with an advanced solid tumor such as melanoma, head and neck, liver or kidney cancer. This material consisted of CD4+ or CD8+ T cells sorted from blood, taken in a trial of the OX40 agonist ivuxolimab. Read as DNA, the sequence is TGTGCCATCAGTGAGTCGATCAGGGTCCATGAGCAGTTCTTC. The encoded protein is CAISESIRVHEQFF.